This T cell receptor beta chain was recovered during a study of blood T cell repertoires in COVID-19. Study at large: Samples of COVID-19 (acute and convalescent) were obtained from the United States, Italy and Spain. The analysed material was cDNA or gDNA that came from T cells, B-cell-depleted T cells, or PBMCs.

All enrollees were roughly 18 to 90 years old and from 24 US areas. What the recovered Cohort 3 donors had was two negative PCRs, clearance, or symptom resolution. Trimming pared 4 bases from V and 0 bases from J, leaving 21 bases between. The CDR3 is 18 residues long. Per the germline V gene, CDR1 is MNHEY and CDR2 is SMNVEV (reference sequence). The repertoire was sequenced with immunoSEQ multiplex PCR; TCRdb's copy has only in-frame clones and lacks some. Among roughly 400,000 clones listed, roughly 90% were seen once. The V gene is TRBV27, the J gene TRBJ1-2, with a weak D call TRBD1 (6 bases). The specimen was PBMCs or T cells enriched from blood (not recorded which). This sequence originates from a woman aged 30 to 39 who had recovered from COVID-19. CDR3 in DNA: TGTGCCAGCAGTTCACGGGGACAAAGAGAAGGGGCTAACTATGGCTACACCTTC. Translating gives CASSSRGQREGANYGYTF.